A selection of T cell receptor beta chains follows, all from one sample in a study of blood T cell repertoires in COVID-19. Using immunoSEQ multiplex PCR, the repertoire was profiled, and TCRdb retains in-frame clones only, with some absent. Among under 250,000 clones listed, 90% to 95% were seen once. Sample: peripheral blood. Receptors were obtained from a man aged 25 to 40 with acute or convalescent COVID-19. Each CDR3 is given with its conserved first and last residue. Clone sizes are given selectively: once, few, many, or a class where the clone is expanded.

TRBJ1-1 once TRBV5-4 CASSPDKNTEAFF
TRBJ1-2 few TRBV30 CAWRTGGVNYGYTF
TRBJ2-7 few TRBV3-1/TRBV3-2 CASSQRRSPYEQYF
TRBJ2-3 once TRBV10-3 CAITGGTDTQYF
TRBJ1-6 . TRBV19 CASSTPGGHLSPLHF
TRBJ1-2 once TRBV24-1 CATSDLGKGDGYTF
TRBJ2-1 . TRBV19 CASSIVPGTGTYNEQFF
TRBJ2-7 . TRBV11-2 CASSTHRASYEQYF
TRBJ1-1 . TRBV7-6 CASSVQRNTEAFF
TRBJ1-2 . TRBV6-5 CASSPSGEFYGYTF
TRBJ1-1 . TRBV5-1 CASSFLPDNPEAFF
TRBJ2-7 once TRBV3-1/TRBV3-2 CASQTAGGAYEQYF
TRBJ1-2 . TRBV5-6 CASSLRGAQGYGYTF
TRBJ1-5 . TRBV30 CAWSEGGNQPQHF
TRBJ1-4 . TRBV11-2 CASSLDGQGMIEKLFF
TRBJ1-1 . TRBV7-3 CASSLQGNTEAFF
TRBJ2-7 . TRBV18 CASSRAGSEQYF
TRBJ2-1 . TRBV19 CASSTGAGRDEQFF
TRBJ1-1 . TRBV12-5 CASGSGQGLRDTEAFF
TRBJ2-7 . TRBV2 CASSTTGTYEQYF
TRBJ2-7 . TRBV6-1 CASSEPGGRSYEQYF
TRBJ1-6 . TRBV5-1 CASSPGQGEYSPLHF
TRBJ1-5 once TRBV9 CASSLSSDRVGQPQHF
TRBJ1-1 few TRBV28 CASTLPVNTEAFF
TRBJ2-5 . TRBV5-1 CASSLQGEKETQYF
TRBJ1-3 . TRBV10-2 CASRDSGSGNTIYF
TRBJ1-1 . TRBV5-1 CASSTLGGTEAFF
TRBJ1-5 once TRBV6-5 CASHWGGVQPQHF
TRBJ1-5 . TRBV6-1 CASSEIYELVNQPQHF
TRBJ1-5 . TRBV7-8 CASSLQGRGGARDQPQHF
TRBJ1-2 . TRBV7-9 CASSYNNYGYTF
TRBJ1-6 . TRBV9 CASSDGSNHSPLHF
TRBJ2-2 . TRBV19 CASSSTRVTGELFF
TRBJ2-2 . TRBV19 CASCRGGSIGELFF
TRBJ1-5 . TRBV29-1 CSVVQGGNQPQHF
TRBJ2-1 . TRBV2 CATQTGTDYNEQFF
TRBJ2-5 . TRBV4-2 CASSLEATSGKETQYF
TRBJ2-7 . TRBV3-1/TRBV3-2 CASSPREVLAGTHEQYF
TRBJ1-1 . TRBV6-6 CASNSGSSTEAFF
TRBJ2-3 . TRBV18 CASSLNVQGTQYF
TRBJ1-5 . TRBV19 CASSIDPAGGLLHQPQHF
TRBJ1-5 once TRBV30 CAWSGGQSNQPQHF
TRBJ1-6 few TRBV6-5 CASSQSTGLHSPLHF
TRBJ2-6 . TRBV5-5 CASSAGTGGANVLTF
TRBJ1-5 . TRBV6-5 CASSMKSSNQPQHF
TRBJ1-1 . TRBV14 CASSQVGRAGGTEAFF
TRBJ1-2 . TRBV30 CAWSVRIGGEGYTF
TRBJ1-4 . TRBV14 CASSPSREKLFF
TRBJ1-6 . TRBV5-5 CASSLLSGQGLSPLHF
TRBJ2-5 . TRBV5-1 CASSFNSRTGETQYF
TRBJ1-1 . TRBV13 CASSLPSDSTEAFF
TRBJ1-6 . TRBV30 CAWSEGANSPLHF
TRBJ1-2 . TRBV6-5 CASSNVFGANYGYTF
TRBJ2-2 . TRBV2 CASRFGQITNTGELFF
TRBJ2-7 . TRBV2 CASKTLLTDNYEQYF
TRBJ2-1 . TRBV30 CAWDRDSRTEQFF
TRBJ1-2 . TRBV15 CATSRDFPGGDGYTF
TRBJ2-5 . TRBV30 CAWSVQLQETQYF
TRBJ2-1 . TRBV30 CAWSLAGGVNEQFF
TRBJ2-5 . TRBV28 CASSRNGAAAQYF